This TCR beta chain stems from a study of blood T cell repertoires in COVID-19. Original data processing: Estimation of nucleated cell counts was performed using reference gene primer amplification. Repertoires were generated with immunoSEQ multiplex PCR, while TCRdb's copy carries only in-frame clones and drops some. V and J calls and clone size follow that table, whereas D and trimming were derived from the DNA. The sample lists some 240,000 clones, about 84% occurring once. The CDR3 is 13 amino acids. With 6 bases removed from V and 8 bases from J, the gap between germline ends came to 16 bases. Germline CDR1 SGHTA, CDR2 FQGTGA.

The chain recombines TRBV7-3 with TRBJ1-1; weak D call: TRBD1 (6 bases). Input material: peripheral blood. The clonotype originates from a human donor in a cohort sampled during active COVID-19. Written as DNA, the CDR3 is TGTGCCAGCAGGGAATCGGGACACTCAGAAGCTTTCTTT. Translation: CASRESGHSEAFF. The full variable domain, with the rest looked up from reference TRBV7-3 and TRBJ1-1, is GAGVSQTPSNKVTEKGKYVELRCDPISGHTALYWYRQSLGQGPEFLIYFQGTGAADDSGLPNDRFFAVRPEGSVSTLKIQRTERGDSAVYLCASRESGHSEAFFGQGTRLTVV.